This T cell receptor (beta chain) was observed in a study of blood T cell repertoires in COVID-19. In the source study's methods: By means of reference gene primer amplification, nucleated cell counts were estimated. Sequencing was performed with immunoSEQ multiplex PCR; in TCRdb, only in-frame clones are kept and a portion is missing. D and trimming come from the DNA, and the V and J calls and clone size come from that table. Altogether about 98,000 clones are present, around 81% being singletons, with the ten largest covering roughly 4%. The CDR3 loop spans 13 amino acids. Per germline, CDR1 KGHSH and CDR2 LQKENI. The trim removed 6 bases at V and 7 bases at J, leaving 6 bases unmatched.

Sequenced material: peripheral blood. This sequence joins TRBV18 and TRBJ2-1, with 7 positions matching TRBD1. This sequence was found in a man in his sixties with acute or convalescent COVID-19. DNA for the CDR3: TGTGCCAGCTCTCTGACAGGGATAAATGAGCAGTTCTTC. Amino acids: CASSLTGINEQFF.